Listed below are T cell receptor beta chains from one sample, sequenced in a study of blood T cell repertoires in COVID-19. Clones were sequenced by immunoSEQ multiplex PCR, and TCRdb holds only the in-frame ones, with some missing. The table records nearly 200,000 clones, around 81% of them present only once. The sample taken for sequencing was PBMCs or T cells enriched from blood (not recorded which). The source of these receptors is a man between 40 and 49 years old who had recovered from COVID-19. CDR3s include the opening cysteine and the closing phenylalanine or tryptophan. A D gene is named only where the DNA matches it firmly. Size values are once, few and many counts, or a class for expanded clones, and some rows have none.

v_call: TRBV6-2/TRBV6-3
d_call: TRBD2
clone_size: NA
j_call: TRBJ2-1
cdr3_length: 20
cdr3_nt: TGTGCCAGCAGTTTCCTCCAACTAGCGGGGGGACTCAACACTTACAATGAGCAGTTCTTC
cdr3_aa: CASSFLQLAGGLNTYNEQFF

v_call: TRBV4-1
d_call: NA
clone_size: once
j_call: TRBJ1-5
cdr3_length: 17
cdr3_nt: TGCGCCAGCAGCCACCCCGCCTCCGGTTTCGGTGGTCAGCCCCAGCATTTT
cdr3_aa: CASSHPASGFGGQPQHF

v_call: TRBV2
d_call: NA
clone_size: NA
j_call: TRBJ1-1
cdr3_length: 15
cdr3_nt: TGTGCCAGCAGGACTCGACAGGTTGGAAACACTGAAGCTTTCTTT
cdr3_aa: CASRTRQVGNTEAFF

v_call: TRBV2
d_call: TRBD1
clone_size: NA
j_call: TRBJ2-5
cdr3_length: 13
cdr3_nt: TGTGCCAGCGTCCGGGACAGACAAGAGACCCAGTACTTC
cdr3_aa: CASVRDRQETQYF

v_call: TRBV15
d_call: NA
clone_size: NA
j_call: TRBJ1-5
cdr3_length: 14
cdr3_nt: TGTGCCACCAGCAGAGAGGGGGGTTCTCAGCCCCAGCATTTT
cdr3_aa: CATSREGGSQPQHF

v_call: TRBV7-8
d_call: NA
clone_size: many
j_call: TRBJ2-6
cdr3_length: 20
cdr3_nt: TGTGCCAGCAGCCTTTACGGAGGTGCGGCCTTAAGCTCTGGGGCCAACGTCCTGACTTTC
cdr3_aa: CASSLYGGAALSSGANVLTF

v_call: TRBV28
d_call: NA
clone_size: NA
j_call: TRBJ1-4
cdr3_length: 12
cdr3_nt: TGTGCCAGCAGCCTACTAAATCAAAAACTGTTTTTT
cdr3_aa: CASSLLNQKLFF

v_call: TRBV18
d_call: NA
clone_size: once
j_call: TRBJ1-1
cdr3_length: 17
cdr3_nt: TGTGCCAGCTCACCAAGGCAGGGGTTAGCGGGGAACACTGAAGCTTTCTTT
cdr3_aa: CASSPRQGLAGNTEAFF

v_call: TRBV6-5
d_call: TRBD1
clone_size: few
j_call: TRBJ1-5
cdr3_length: 14
cdr3_nt: TGTGCCAGCAGAGACAGGGTAGCAAATCAGCCCCAGCATTTT
cdr3_aa: CASRDRVANQPQHF

v_call: TRBV19
d_call: NA
clone_size: NA
j_call: TRBJ2-7
cdr3_length: 13
cdr3_nt: TGTGCCAGTAGCTGGGCACCATCCTACGAGCAGTACTTC
cdr3_aa: CASSWAPSYEQYF

v_call: TRBV19
d_call: TRBD1
clone_size: NA
j_call: TRBJ1-5
cdr3_length: 21
cdr3_nt: TGTGCCAGTAGTATAGGCGACGACAGGGTGGGACCCTCTTCTAGCAATCAGCCCCAGCATTTT
cdr3_aa: CASSIGDDRVGPSSSNQPQHF

v_call: TRBV7-8
d_call: NA
clone_size: NA
j_call: TRBJ2-7
cdr3_length: 14
cdr3_nt: TGTGCCAGCAGCTTAGGGCAAGATGCTTTTGAGCAGTACTTC
cdr3_aa: CASSLGQDAFEQYF

v_call: TRBV3-1/TRBV3-2
d_call: TRBD1
clone_size: NA
j_call: TRBJ1-2
cdr3_length: 14
cdr3_nt: TGTGCCAGCGGACGACAGGGCGCTTCCTATGGCTACACCTTC
cdr3_aa: CASGRQGASYGYTF

v_call: TRBV9
d_call: NA
clone_size: once
j_call: TRBJ1-1
cdr3_length: 13
cdr3_nt: TGTGCCAGCAGCTCCGGCGGGAACACTGAAGCTTTCTTT
cdr3_aa: CASSSGGNTEAFF